The next 24 T cell receptor beta chains were all read from a single sample in a study of tumor-infiltrating lymphocytes in primary liver carcinoma. Researchers generated TCR beta cDNA from 500 ng of total RNA, relying on a constant-region primer. Slightly modified ARM-PCR, run as three nested multiplex PCR rounds, produced the TCR beta libraries. Primers for the first two PCR rounds were TRBV1-TRBV30 forward primers and a C-beta reverse primer (about 9 cycles per round). TCRdb analysed the multiplex PCR reads with MiXCR anew, one entry per CDR3 protein. The profile shows about 59,000 distinct CDR3 sequences, about two thirds of them singletons. Co-extraction yielded RNA and DNA from around 20-30 mg of unsorted bulk tissue. Sequenced input: liver tumor tissue from sampling region 2. The subset denotes: tumor region T2, inferior pole. These receptors all stem from a man between 35 and 55 years old with primary liver carcinoma and hepatitis B virus infection.

Comment on this clonotype: At one of its ends the junction is not consistent with the germline gene, which may arise from a read error. The rearrangement uses TRBV5-5 and TRBJ2-1, with D uncertain. Germline V lookup: CDR1 SGHKS, CDR2 YYEKEE (reference sequence). The CDR3 contains 15 residues. Here the CDR3 DNA reads TGTGTCAGCAGCTTGGTTCCCGGACGGTACTATGAGCAGCTCTTC. This encodes CVSSLVPGRYYEQLF.

Points on this clonotype: Its ends do not fully match the called genes, so a read error is possible. V and J are TRBV4-2 and TRBJ2-3; no definite D call. CDR1 and CDR2 (germline): LGHNA, YNFKEQ. The CDR3 length is 16 residues. CDR3 region: CGSSQETAPRVDRQYF. The CDR3 region has the DNA TGTGGTAGCAGCCAGGAGACCGCTCCCCGGGTTGATAGGCAGTATTTT.

As to this clonotype: At one end, the junction sequence differs from germline, possibly due to a read error. This chain connects TRBV11-3 to TRBJ2-3; D gene uncertain. The CDR3 is 15 residues long. Germline loops: CDR1 SGHNT, CDR2 YENEEA. CDR3 DNA: TGTGTCAGCACCTTTGAGTCCGGGCGCACAGATACGCAGTATTTT. It is translated as CVSTFESGRTDTQYF.

V is TRBV25-1 and J is TRBJ2-3; D uncertain. The germline gives CDR1 MGHDK, CDR2 SYGVNS. V was shortened by 5 bases and J by 1 base, with 10 bases between the two germline ends. The CDR3 covers 14 residues. CDR3 sequence: CASSHGTGTDTQYF. The CDR3 region has the DNA TGTGCCAGCAGTCATGGAACGGGCACAGATACGCAGTATTTT.

A note on this clonotype: At one boundary the junction diverges from the germline segment, which might be a read error. J is TRBJ1-6 and V is TRBV6-1, with D unresolved. This CDR3 has 14 residues. Germline V gene data show CDR1 as MNHNS and CDR2 as SASEGT. Here the CDR3 DNA reads TGTGCTAGCAGTGAGGGCGAGTCAGTATCACCCCTCCGCTTT. Its translation: CASSEGESVSPLRF.

This clonotype appeared a few times. A single base separates this from a much larger clone, so it may be a read error. The V gene is TRBV28, the J gene TRBJ2-5; 9 positions agree with TRBD2. The CDR3 is 15 amino acids. Per germline, CDR1 MDHEN and CDR2 SYDVKM. V lost 7 bases to trimming and J lost 0 bases; unmatched junction nucleotides: 6. The CDR3 region has the DNA TGTGCCAGCATCCCCGGACTAGCGTACCAAGAGACCCAGTACTTC. It is translated as CASIPGLAYQETQYF.

This clonotype was counted a single time. The V gene is TRBV7-2, the J gene TRBJ1-4; 9 bases fit TRBD1. The CDR3 extends over 16 amino acids. With 3 bases clipped from V and 4 bases from J, the junction kept 6 bases outside the gene matches. Germline loops: CDR1 SGHTA, CDR2 FQGNSA. CDR3: CASSLGGQGSNEKLFF. The CDR3, as DNA: TGTGCCAGCAGCTTGGGGGGACAGGGTAGTAATGAAAAACTGTTTTTT.

This clonotype was seen many times. The V gene is TRBV12-3 or TRBV12-4, the J gene TRBJ2-5; 7 bases fit TRBD2. V lost 7 bases to trimming and J lost 7 bases; unmatched junction nucleotides: 12. This CDR3 region has 14 residues. CDR3 nucleotide sequence: TGTGCCAGCATCCCCCGGGAGGATCTGTTGACCCAGTACTTC. Translation gives CASIPREDLLTQYF.

The chain joins TRBV6-6 to TRBJ2-3, with 12 bases aligning to TRBD2. This CDR3 region has 16 residues. Germline CDR1 reads MNHNY; CDR2 reads SVGAGI (reference sequence). CDR3 amino acids: CVSSRGTSGSTDTQYF. DNA for the CDR3: TGTGTCAGTAGCCGAGGGACTAGCGGGAGCACAGATACGCAGTATTTT.

The J gene is TRBJ2-1, the V gene TRBV6-2 or TRBV6-3, with 11 bases aligning to TRBD2. The germline gives CDR1 MNHEY, CDR2 SVGEGT. This CDR3 has 13 residues. Losses at the gene ends were 6 bases for V and 9 bases for J; bases not matched to a gene: 4. CDR3 region: CASRTSGVGEQFF. In DNA, the CDR3 is TGTGCCAGCAGGACTAGCGGGGTCGGTGAGCAGTTCTTC.

The chain carries TRBV4-2 and TRBJ2-1; 9 nucleotides line up with TRBD2. In germline, CDR1 is LGHNA, CDR2 YNFKEQ. J lost 14 bases, V lost 0 bases, and 17 bases had no gene match. The CDR3 contains 17 residues. The CDR3 DNA reads TGTGCCAGCAGCCAAGAGGTAGCGGGGGCCTCCTACAATGAAGAGTTCTTC. Translated: CASSQEVAGASYNEEFF.

The chain joins TRBV5-4 to TRBJ2-2; the D is unclear. The CDR3 runs to 15 residues. Germline V gene lookup returns CDR1 SGHNT and CDR2 YYREEE (reference sequence). V was trimmed by 4 bases and J by 3 bases, leaving 13 bases between them. The CDR3 DNA reads TGTGCCAGCAGCCGAAAGACGGCCCACACCGGGGAGCTGTTTTTT. Protein: CASSRKTAHTGELFF.

Comments on this clonotype: The CDR3 carries no conserved terminal phenylalanine or tryptophan, so it likely arises from a read error. This chain joins TRBV5-6 and TRBJ1-2; perhaps TRBD1 as D (6 bases). Germline CDR1 is SGHDT and CDR2 is YYEEEE. The CDR3 sequence is 15 residues long. The CDR3 DNA sequence: TGTGCCAGCAGCGCGCACGGGAGGGGGATCTATGGTTACACCATC. This encodes CASSAHGRGIYGYTI.

CDR3 nucleotides: TGTGCCAGCAGCCCACCCAGGGGGTTGGTGAGCACCGAAGCTTTCTTT. Translating gives CASSPPRGLVSTEAFF. The rearrangement uses TRBV11-2 and TRBJ1-1; 7 positions agree with TRBD1. V lost 5 bases, J lost 8 bases, and 17 bases stayed unmatched. The CDR3 is made up of 16 amino acids. Germline CDR1 and CDR2: SGHAT and FQNNGV.

Comments on this clonotype: Compared with germline, one end of the junction differs, possibly owing to a read error. The V and J genes are TRBV28 and TRBJ2-7, with D tentatively TRBD1 (7 bases). CDR3 size: 15 residues. Germline V gene sequence: CDR1 MDHEN, CDR2 SYDVKM. The CDR3 sequence is CASSGGGQWTYEQYF. As DNA, the CDR3 is TGTGCCAGCAGCGGAGGGGGACAGTGGACCTACGAGCAGTACTTT.

In the case of this clonotype: A much larger clone differs by one base, so this may be a read error. V and J are TRBV11-2 and TRBJ2-1; D gene uncertain. This CDR3 has 12 residues. CDR1 SGHAT and CDR2 FQNNGV come from the germline V gene. CDR3 DNA sequence: TGTGCCAACAGCTATAACTACAATGAGCAGTTCTTC. It codes for CANSYNYNEQFF.

As concerns this clonotype: The CDR3 carries no conserved terminal phenylalanine or tryptophan, so it likely arises from a read error. The rearrangement links TRBV10-3 to TRBJ2-2; 7 positions match TRBD1. Trimming at V came to 7 bases and at J to 1 base, leaving 9 bases not matched to a gene. The CDR3 runs to 16 residues. Germline CDR1 ENHRY, CDR2 SYGVKD. DNA for the CDR3: TGTGCCATCATGGGGACAGAATGTGGGAACACCGGGGAGCTGTTTCTT. It yields the protein CAIMGTECGNTGELFL.

As concerns this clonotype: The CDR3 carries no conserved terminal phenylalanine or tryptophan, so it likely arises from a read error. The chain employs TRBV11-2 and TRBJ2-5; 7 bases line up with TRBD1. The CDR3 runs to 14 residues. Germline CDR1 is SGHAT and CDR2 is FQNNGV. The CDR3 DNA reads as TGTGCCGGCAGCTTAGGGGGCTGTCAAGAGACCCAGTACGTC. It specifies CAGSLGGCQETQYV.

In the case of this clonotype: Being one base from a much bigger clone, this may be a read error. V is TRBV11-2 and J is TRBJ2-7; D unclear. CDR1 and CDR2 from the germline V gene are SGHAT and FQNNGV. V lost 1 base to trimming and J lost 6 bases, with 7 bases between them. The CDR3 contains 12 residues. CDR3 sequence reads: CASSLVAGEQYF. CDR3 nucleotide sequence: TGTGCCAGCAGCTTAGTGGCCGGCGAGCAGTACTTC.

To note about this clonotype: An end of the junction differs from the germline gene, which may be a read error. The chain combines TRBV2 with TRBJ2-7; D is unclear. CDR3 length: 15 amino acids. Germline V gives CDR1 SNHLY, CDR2 FYNNEI. The CDR3 coding sequence is TGCGCCAGCAGTGAGAACATGGCGGTCTCCTACGAGCAATACTTC. Translating it yields CASSENMAVSYEQYF.

Worth noting for this clonotype: One end of the junction fails to match germline, which may point to a read error. V and J are TRBV6-2 or TRBV6-3 and TRBJ2-7; 7 bases line up with TRBD2. Germline V CDR1 and CDR2: MNHEY, SVGEGT. This CDR3 comprises 13 residues. The CDR3 loop is CASTQAGVYEQYF. The CDR3 bases are TGTGCCAGCACCCAGGCGGGAGTCTACGAGCAGTATTTC.

With regard to this clonotype: One end of the junction does not line up with germline, which may come from a read error. V gene TRBV29-1 combines with J gene TRBJ1-5; D not resolved. CDR1 is SQVTM, CDR2 ANQGSEA, per germline. CDR3 length: 13 amino acids. CDR3 nucleotide sequence: TGTAGCGTTGTGAGTAGTGTTAATCGGCCCCAGCATTTT. Its translation is CSVVSSVNRPQHF. Using reference TRBV29-1 and TRBJ1-5 for the parts outside the CDR3, the full variable domain is SAVISQKPSRDICQRGTSLTIQCQVDSQVTMMFWYRQQPGQSLTLIATANQGSEATYESGFVIDKFPISRPNLTFSTLTVSNMSPEDSSIYLCSVVSSVNRPQHFGDGTRLSIL.

As regards this clonotype: One end of the junction is discordant with germline, which a read error may explain. The V gene is TRBV5-1, the J gene TRBJ2-5; TRBD2 aligns across 8 bases. Germline lookup yields CDR1 SGHRS and CDR2 YFSETQ. This CDR3 is built from 15 residues. The chain's CDR3 is CVSSLSAGGAKTQYF. The CDR3 DNA is TGCGTCAGCAGCTTGTCGGCGGGAGGTGCGAAGACACAGTACTTC.

The chain couples TRBV6-1 to TRBJ2-1, with TRBD1 matching over 7 bases. The CDR3 runs 15 residues. The V segment lost 6 bases and the J segment 15 bases; nucleotides outside the gene matches: 20. Germline CDR1 MNHNS, CDR2 SASEGT. In DNA form, the CDR3 reads TGTGCCAGCAGGCCTAGTTTTGACAGGGCCAATGAGTGGTTCTTC. Translation: CASRPSFDRANEWFF.